The 7 T cell receptor beta chains below come from one sample, sequenced in a study of blood T cell repertoires in COVID-19 (dated by TCRdb to between 2020 and 2021). Library prep was done by the immunoSEQ multiplex PCR assay. TCRdb stores this immuneACCESS table with in-frame sequences only. Part of the clones is absent; in the studies checked, under half of the shortfall reflects unresolved V genes, and no reason is known for the rest. The sample table lists roughly 25,000 clones, 60% to 70% of them with a count of one. The ten largest clones represent under 7.5% of the sample. Specimen: peripheral blood. These receptors were taken from a man aged 55-75 years with active or convalescent COVID-19.

This chain links TRBV7-9 with TRBJ2-2; a possible D gene is TRBD2 (7 bases). Germline values: CDR1 SEHNR, CDR2 FQNEAQ (reference sequence). The V end lost 5 bases, the J end lost 0 bases, and 13 bases lay between the germline ends. This CDR3 has 16 amino acids. CDR3 residues: CASSPLGGANTGELFF. DNA for the CDR3: TGTGCCAGCAGCCCGCTAGGGGGGGCGAACACCGGGGAGCTGTTTTTT. Full variable domain (rest looked up from reference TRBV7-9 and TRBJ2-2): DTGVSQNPRHKITKRGQNVTFRCDPISEHNRLYWYRQTLGQGPEFLTYFQNEAQLEKSRLLSDRFSAERPKGSFSTLEIQRTEQGDSAMYLCASSPLGGANTGELFFGEGSRLTVL.

This chain's CDR3 is CASSELAGAYEQYF. CDR3 DNA: TGTGCCAGCAGTGAACTAGCGGGAGCTTACGAGCAGTACTTC. The genes are TRBV6-4 and TRBJ2-7; 11 bases line up with TRBD2. In germline, CDR1 is MRHNA, CDR2 SNTAGT. The junction had 2 bases not matched to a gene; V was cut back by 3 bases and J by 4 bases. The CDR3 runs to 14 residues.

This clone was counted only a few times. The chain has TRBV3-1 (or the pseudogene TRBV3-2) and TRBJ2-2; 7 bases agree with TRBD1. The CDR3 is made up of 16 amino acids. The germline gives CDR1 LGHDT, CDR2 YNNKEL (reference sequence). V lost 1 base and J lost 3; bases outside the gene matches: 5. CDR3 sequence reads: CASSQVRGLDTGELFF. As DNA, the CDR3 is TGTGCCAGCAGCCAAGTGAGGGGGCTGGACACCGGGGAGCTGTTTTTT.

This chain links TRBV7-3 with TRBJ2-2, with 7 nucleotides matching TRBD1. In germline, CDR1 is SGHTA, CDR2 FQGTGA. This CDR3 is 16 amino acids long. Unmatched junction bases numbered 9, after V lost 6 bases and J lost 2 bases. The DNA for the CDR3 is TGTGCCAGCAGGCCCTTTGGACAGGCCAACACCGGGGAGCTGTTTTTT. Translating gives CASRPFGQANTGELFF.

The chain uses TRBV11-2 and TRBJ2-1, with D possibly matching TRBD2 (5 bases). The V gene's germline CDR1 is SGHAT and CDR2 FQNNGV. The germline V and J ends were trimmed by 0 bases and 14 bases, with 14 bases remaining between them. This CDR3 comprises 13 residues. CDR3 sequence (DNA): TGTGCCAGCAGCTTAGAGGCTCGGGGTTGGAAGTTCTTC. It encodes CASSLEARGWKFF.

The chain recombines TRBV5-1 with TRBJ2-1, with 10 bases that match TRBD2. Germline trimming cut 3 bases from V and 8 bases from J; bases unmatched to any gene: 11. The CDR3 consists of 16 residues. Germline V gene lookup returns CDR1 SGHRS and CDR2 YFSETQ. CDR3 sequence (DNA): TGCGCCAGCAGCTACTCCGGGACTAGCGCCTTTGATGAGCAGTTCTTC. Translating it yields CASSYSGTSAFDEQFF. The whole variable domain, remainder taken from reference TRBV5-1 and TRBJ2-1, is KAGVTQTPRYLIKTRGQQVTLSCSPISGHRSVSWYQQTPGQGLQFLFEYFSETQRNKGNFPGRFSGRQFSNSRSEMNVSTLELGDSALYLCASSYSGTSAFDEQFFGPGTRLTVL.

V gene TRBV6-2 or TRBV6-3 combines with J gene TRBJ1-5; no clear D. The V gene lost 3 bases and the J gene lost 7 bases, with 10 bases spanning the gap. Germline CDR1 MNHEY, CDR2 SVGEGT. The CDR3 has 13 amino acids. CDR3 sequence: CASSYEGRQPQHF. The CDR3 bases are TGTGCCAGCAGTTATGAGGGCCGGCAGCCCCAGCATTTT.